This T cell receptor (beta chain) derives from a study of blood T cell repertoires in COVID-19. Across the whole study: From the United States, Italy and Spain came samples of acute and convalescent COVID-19. Sources were T cells, B-cell-depleted T cells, or PBMCs; the material itself was cDNA or gDNA.

Under the authors' procedure: Amplification from reference gene primers served as the basis for estimated nucleated cell counts. Clones were read by immunoSEQ multiplex PCR, and TCRdb kept only the in-frame ones, dropping some. V and J calls and clone size come straight from that table; D and trimming were deduced from the DNA. The data hold around 130,000 clones, with about 83% observed a single time. With 0 bases clipped from V and 6 bases from J, the junction kept 14 bases outside the gene matches. The CDR3 runs to 17 residues. CDR1 is SGHRS, CDR2 YFSETQ, per germline. The sample comprised peripheral blood. V and J are TRBV5-1 and TRBJ1-2; TRBD1 aligns across 7 bases. The source is a middle-aged man with active or convalescent COVID-19. CDR3 sequence: CASSLGGTTGVLDGYTF. In nucleotides, the CDR3 is TGCGCCAGCAGCTTGGGGGGAACCACAGGGGTCCTCGATGGCTACACCTTC.